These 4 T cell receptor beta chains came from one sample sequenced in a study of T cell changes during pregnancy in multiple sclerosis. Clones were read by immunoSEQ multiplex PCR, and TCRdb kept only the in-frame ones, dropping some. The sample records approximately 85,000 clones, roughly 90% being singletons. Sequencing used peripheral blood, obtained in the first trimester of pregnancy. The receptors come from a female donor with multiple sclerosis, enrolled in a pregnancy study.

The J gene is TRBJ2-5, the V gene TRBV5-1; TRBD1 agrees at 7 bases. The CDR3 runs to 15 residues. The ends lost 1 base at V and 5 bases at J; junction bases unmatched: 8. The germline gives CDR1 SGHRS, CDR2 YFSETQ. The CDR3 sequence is CASSLTGAKTETQYF. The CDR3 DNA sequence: TGCGCCAGCAGCTTGACAGGGGCCAAGACGGAGACCCAGTACTTC.

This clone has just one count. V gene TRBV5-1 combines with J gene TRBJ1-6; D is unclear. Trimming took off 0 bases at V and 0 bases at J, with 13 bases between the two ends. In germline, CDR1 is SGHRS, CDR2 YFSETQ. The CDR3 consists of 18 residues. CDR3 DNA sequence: TGCGCCAGCAGCTTGGTTTCGGCGGAGAGCTCCTATAATTCACCCCTCCACTTT. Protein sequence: CASSLVSAESSYNSPLHF.

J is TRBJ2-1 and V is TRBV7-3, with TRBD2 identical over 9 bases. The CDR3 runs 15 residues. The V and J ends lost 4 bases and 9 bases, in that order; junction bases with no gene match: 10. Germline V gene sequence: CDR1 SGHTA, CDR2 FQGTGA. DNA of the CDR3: TGTGCCAGCAGCTCAAGCGGGGGGCCCTTCATTGAGCAGTTCTTC. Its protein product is CASSSSGGPFIEQFF.

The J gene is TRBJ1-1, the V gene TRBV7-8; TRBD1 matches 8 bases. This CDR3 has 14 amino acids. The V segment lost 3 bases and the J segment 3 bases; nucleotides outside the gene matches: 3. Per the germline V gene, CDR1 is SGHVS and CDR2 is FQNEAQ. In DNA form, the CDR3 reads TGTGCCAGCAGCTTGAAGGACAGGGACACTGAAGCTTTCTTT. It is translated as CASSLKDRDTEAFF. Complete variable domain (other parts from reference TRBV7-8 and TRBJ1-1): GAGVSQSPRYKVAKRGQDVALRCDPISGHVSLFWYQQALGQGPEFLTYFQNEAQLDKSGLPSDRFFAERPEGSVSTLKIQRTQQEDSAVYLCASSLKDRDTEAFFGQGTRLTVV.